A selection of T cell receptor beta chains follows, all from one sample in a study of blood T cells in healthy people across ages. TCRdb itself ran the 5' RACE reads through MiXCR, one entry per CDR3 protein. Of 1.5 million to 2 million distinct CDR3 sequences listed, 25% to 30% are singletons. Input material: blood. These receptors all come from a woman between 25 and 40 years old in good health. The CDR3 runs from the conserved cysteine through the conserved F or W. D genes are given only for firm matches. Clone size is shown for a subset of rows, as once, few, many or a class of expanded clone.

j_gene,d_gene,v_gene,abundance,CDR3aa,CDR3nt
TRBJ1-5,.,TRBV7-9,.,CASSLGGGGNFNQPQHF,TGTGCCAGCAGCTTAGGGGGCGGGGGGAATTTCAATCAGCCCCAGCATTTT
TRBJ1-1,TRBD1,TRBV4-1,many,CASSVGTGATEAFF,TGCGCCAGCTCCGTAGGGACAGGAGCCACTGAAGCTTTCTTT
TRBJ2-7,.,TRBV15,.,CATSRKTRASVYEQYF,TGTGCCACCAGCAGAAAGACCCGGGCCTCCGTCTACGAGCAGTACTTC
TRBJ2-2,.,TRBV7-2,.,CASRGDNTGELFF,TGTGCCAGCAGGGGTGATAACACCGGGGAGCTGTTTTTT
TRBJ2-5,TRBD1,TRBV7-2,many,CASSLRTGGETQYF,TGTGCCAGCAGCTTAAGGACAGGGGGAGAGACCCAGTACTTC
TRBJ2-1,TRBD1,TRBV4-2,few,CASSQIGYRGRDNEQFF,TGTGCCAGCAGCCAAATCGGGTACAGGGGTAGAGACAATGAGCAGTTCTTC
TRBJ2-3,.,TRBV6-2/TRBV6-3,.,CASSYGRGFGGSTDTQYF,TGTGCCAGCAGTTACGGCAGGGGATTCGGGGGGAGCACAGATACGCAGTATTTT
TRBJ2-5,.,TRBV24-1,few,CATSDRAAGETQYF,TGTGCCACCAGTGATCGGGCCGCTGGAGAGACCCAGTACTTC
TRBJ1-2,.,TRBV28,many,CASKPPSPYGYTF,TGTGCCAGCAAACCCCCATCTCCCTATGGCTACACCTTC
TRBJ2-5,.,TRBV28,.,CASSLFSEETTQYF,TGTGCCAGCAGTTTATTTTCGGAAGAGACGACCCAGTACTTC
TRBJ2-7,.,TRBV7-7,few,CASSQGGTTHYEQYF,TGTGCCAGCAGCCAGGGGGGGACTACACACTACGAGCAGTACTTC
TRBJ1-2,TRBD1,TRBV5-1,many,CASSLGDRSYGYTF,TGCGCCAGCAGCTTGGGGGACAGGTCGTATGGCTACACCTTC
TRBJ2-7,TRBD2,TRBV4-1,once,CASRPTSAYEQYF,TGCGCCAGCAGACCGACTAGCGCATACGAGCAGTACTTC
TRBJ2-7,.,TRBV3-1,many,CASSHLAGTYEQYF,TGTGCCAGCAGCCACCTCGCAGGTACCTACGAGCAGTACTTC
TRBJ2-7,TRBD2,TRBV7-2,few,CASSLAGTSGTRGYEQYF,TGTGCCAGCAGCTTAGCGGGGACTAGCGGGACGAGGGGCTACGAGCAGTACTTC
TRBJ2-7,.,TRBV12-3/TRBV12-4,many,CASMLNGNPYEQYF,TGTGCCAGCATGCTAAACGGGAATCCCTACGAGCAGTACTTC